The 2 T cell receptor beta chains listed next were all sequenced from one sample in a study of cytomegalovirus exposure and HLA in healthy donors. PCR used 60 Vbeta primers and 13 Jbeta primers. Sequencing was performed with immunoSEQ multiplex PCR; in TCRdb, only in-frame clones are kept and a portion is missing. The table lists tens of thousands of clones, approximately 80% of them singletons. Sequenced: PBMCs. These receptors came from a woman in her fifties or sixties in good health and CMV-seropositive.

This clone came up a few times. The chain uses TRBV7-9 and TRBJ2-2; D is possibly TRBD2 (5 bases). This CDR3 is 13 amino acids long. From germline, CDR1 is SEHNR and CDR2 FQNEAQ (reference sequence). Deletions cut 3 bases from V and 7 bases from J, with 9 bases between. CDR3 sequence reads: CASSFTSNGELFF. CDR3 DNA: TGTGCCAGCAGCTTCACTAGTAACGGGGAGCTGTTTTTT.

The gene calls are TRBV19 and TRBJ2-3; D is ambiguous. Per the germline V gene, CDR1 is LNHDA and CDR2 is SQIVND (reference sequence). V gave up 6 bases and J gave up 0 bases, with 10 bases separating them. The CDR3 loop spans 14 amino acids. CDR3 in DNA: TGTGCCAGTAGCCCTAGTATTAGCACAGATACGCAGTATTTT. Translation: CASSPSISTDTQYF.